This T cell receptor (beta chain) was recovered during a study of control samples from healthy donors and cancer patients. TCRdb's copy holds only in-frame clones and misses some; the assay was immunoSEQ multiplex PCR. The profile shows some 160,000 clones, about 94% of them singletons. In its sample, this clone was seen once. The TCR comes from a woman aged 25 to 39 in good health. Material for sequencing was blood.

The CDR3 loop reads CASSPWGVYEQYF. The CDR3 nucleotides are TGTGCCAGCAGCCCCTGGGGGGTATACGAGCAGTACTTC. This rearrangement joins TRBV9 to TRBJ2-7; D possibly corresponds to TRBD2 (6 bases). Germline V gene sequence: CDR1 SGDLS, CDR2 YYNGEE. The CDR3 has 13 amino acids. V was cut by 4 bases and J by 4 bases, with 12 bases left in between.